The T cell receptor (beta chain) described here comes from a study of graft-versus-host responses after intestinal transplantation. Germline CDR1 MNHNY, CDR2 SVGAGI (reference sequence). V was trimmed by 0 bases and J by 3 bases, leaving 15 bases between them. The CDR3 consists of 16 residues. Worth noting for this clone: Antigen specificity is unknown.

Using immunoSEQ multiplex PCR, the repertoire was profiled, and TCRdb retains in-frame clones only, with some absent. The sample lists 60,000 to 65,000 clones, approximately 90% seen once, with roughly 1.6% in the top ten. The chain employs TRBV6-6 and TRBJ2-7; the D gene is possibly TRBD2 (7 bases). This TCR was sampled from a human donor who was the organ donor for an intestinal transplant. This sample comprised unstimulated CD8+ T cells sorted from spleen or lymph node cells, obtained before transplant. This chain's CDR3 is CASSYSGGAARYEQYF. The CDR3 nucleotides are TGTGCCAGCAGTTACTCTGGGGGGGCGGCCCGCTACGAGCAGTACTTC.